This T cell receptor beta chain comes out of a study of persistence of HIV-infected CD4 T cells (dated by TCRdb to 2020 to 2022). In terms of the full investigation: The study isolated CMV- and HIV-1 Gag-responding CD4+ T cells from ART-treated individuals to examine antigen-driven clonal expansion of HIV-1-infected cells. In the cross-participant TCR cluster analysis, 8 participants were included for CMV and roughly 7 participants were included for Gag. TCRbeta sequencing assessed the clonality of all cells in each sorted population, while proviral sequencing assessed the clonality of infected cells. Peripheral blood samples of up to roughly 180 mL were obtained at multiple time points, with the exception of a couple of participants, for whom leukapheresis was performed at a single time point. The median time the participants had spent on suppressive ART was roughly eight years. General findings and caveats noted by the study authors: Degenerate expanded CDR3beta sequences were enriched in antigen-responding cells, suggesting convergent selection of CD4+ responses to CMV and Gag. Bulk TCR analyses could not be limited to the rare CMV-responding cells that actually contained HIV-1 proviruses. A correlation was observed between TCR oligoclonality and proviral oligoclonality within the same sorted populations. Only a small number of individuals took part in the study, and only a limited range of antigens was tested. TCRbeta richness in CMV- and Gag-responding cells was significantly lower than in anti-CD3/anti-CD28-responding cells; CMV-responding cells had higher oligoclonality than CD3/CD28-stimulated and Gag-responding cells.

V is clipped by 5 bases and J by 3 bases, and the sequence between their germline boundaries is 7 bases long. CDR1 is given as KGHDR and CDR2 as SFDVKD, both from the germline V gene. The CDR3 contains 13 residues, cysteine and phenylalanine counted. Only the CDR3 DNA stays, 39 bases, in frame from base 1. The immunoSEQ hsTCRB assay version 4 in survey mode was used to sequence TCRbeta repertoires from genomic DNA. Genomic DNA was diluted to around 10 ng/uL, using up to 1 ug per sample for TCRbeta sequencing. In the authors' own workflow: ImmunoSeq Analyzer 3.0 was used for analysis of TCRbeta data, and diversity was computed on productive nucleotide rearrangements. Lower-bound TCR diversity was estimated with the improved Chao index, and clonality with the Gini coefficient using the Immunarch R package. Different nucleotide rearrangements encoding the same CDR3beta amino acid sequence were treated as distinct clonotypes. TCRbeta sequences significantly enriched in antigen-responding cells relative to anti-CD3/anti-CD28-activated cells were identified by differential abundance analysis. GLIPH2 grouped TCRs by predicted peptide-MHC specificity, both within each participant and across combined participant data sets. This is the immuneACCESS table as TCRdb keeps it, with only in-frame sequences that have V and J called. A part of the clones is gone; compared with another copy, unresolved V genes explain less than half, and the rest is unexplained. V, J and clone size derive from that table, while D and trimming were established from the DNA sequence. The sample table shows about 64,000 clones, and roughly 75% are seen once. Of the sample, more than 1.5% falls within the top ten clones.

As concerns this clone: Its antigen is still unknown. The input lacks base qualities; no much larger clone sits a single base away.

The intended sense of this specimen's treatment or condition label: suppressive antiretroviral therapy. A pool of overlapping 15-mer peptides from HIV-1 Gag, at 1 ug per peptide per mL, was used to stimulate the cells. Memory populations depleted of antigen-responding cells were obtained by sorting nonresponding CD40L-negative CD69-negative CD45RO-high memory CD4+ T cells. HIV-1-infected adults in whom suppressive ART had been started during chronic infection were enrolled as participants. Participants had undetectable plasma HIV-1 RNA below 50 copies/mL for at least 4 years. To be included, participants needed a CD4+ T cell count above 400 cells/uL and a positive CMV serology. Before stimulation, PBMCs were isolated using density centrifugation and depleted of CD8+ T cells. For roughly 18 hours, CD8-depleted PBMCs were stimulated with anti-CD28/CD49d costimulation, a CD40-blocking antibody, and enfuvirtide, which was added to prevent new infections. Cells were sorted on a Beckman Coulter MoFlo Legacy or XDP sorter, with propidium iodide excluding dead cells. The QIAamp DNA Mini Kit was used for genomic DNA extraction from samples above one million cells, and the Quick-DNA Microprep Kit was used otherwise.

The chain is encoded by TRBV24-1 joined to TRBJ1-3; the D gene cannot be resolved reliably. The origin of this receptor is an adult man with HIV who was CMV-seropositive. This specimen was CD4+ T cells sorted from PBMCs after approximately 18-hour stimulation, taken from a patient who received antiretroviral therapy. The sample's cell subset or site, from its label and the paper: CD40L-CD69- CD45RO-high memory CD4 T cells not responding to Gag peptides. DNA sequence: TGTGCCACCAGTGGACCCCTTGGAAACACCATATATTTT. It codes for CATSGPLGNTIYF.